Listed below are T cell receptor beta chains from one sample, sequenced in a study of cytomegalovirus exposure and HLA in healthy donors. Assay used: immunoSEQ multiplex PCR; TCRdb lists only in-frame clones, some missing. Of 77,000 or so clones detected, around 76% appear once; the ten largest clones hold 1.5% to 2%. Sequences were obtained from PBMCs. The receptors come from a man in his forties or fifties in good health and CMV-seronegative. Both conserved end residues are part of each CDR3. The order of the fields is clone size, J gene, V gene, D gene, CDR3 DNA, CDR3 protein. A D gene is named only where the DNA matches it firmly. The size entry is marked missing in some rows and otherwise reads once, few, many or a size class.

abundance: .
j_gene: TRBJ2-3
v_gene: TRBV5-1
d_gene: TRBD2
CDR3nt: TGCGCCAGCAGCTTCCGGGGACCAGGGGCTAGCGGGAGTCCAGATACGCAGTATTTT
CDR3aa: CASSFRGPGASGSPDTQYF

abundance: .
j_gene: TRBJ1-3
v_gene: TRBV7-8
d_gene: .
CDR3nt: TGTGCCAGCGGCGACAGAGCTTCTGGAAACACCATATATTTT
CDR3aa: CASGDRASGNTIYF

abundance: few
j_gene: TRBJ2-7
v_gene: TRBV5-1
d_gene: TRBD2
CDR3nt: TGCGCCAGCAGTCTGGCCACATCTAGCGGGAGCTACGAGCAGTACTTC
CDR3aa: CASSLATSSGSYEQYF

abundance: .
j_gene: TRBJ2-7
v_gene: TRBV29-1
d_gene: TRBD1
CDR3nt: TGCAGCGTTGTCGAGGACAGGGGCCCCTACGAGCAGTACTTC
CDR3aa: CSVVEDRGPYEQYF

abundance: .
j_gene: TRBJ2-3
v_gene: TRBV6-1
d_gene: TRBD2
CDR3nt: TGTGCCAGCAGTGAAGGGGCGGGAGGAATCACAGATACGCAGTATTTT
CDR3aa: CASSEGAGGITDTQYF

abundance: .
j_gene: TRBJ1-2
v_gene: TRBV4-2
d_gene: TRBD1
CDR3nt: TGTGCCAGCAGCCAAGAGACCTCGGACAGGGGACATGGCTACACCTTC
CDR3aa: CASSQETSDRGHGYTF

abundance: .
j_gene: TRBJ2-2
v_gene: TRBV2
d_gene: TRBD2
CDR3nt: TGTGCCAGCAGCGTCGGGAGCGGGAGCACCGGGGAGCTGTTTTTT
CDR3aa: CASSVGSGSTGELFF

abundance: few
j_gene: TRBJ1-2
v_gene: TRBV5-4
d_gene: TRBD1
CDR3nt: TGTGCCAGCAGCTTGGAACAGGGGGGATATGGCTACACCTTC
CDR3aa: CASSLEQGGYGYTF

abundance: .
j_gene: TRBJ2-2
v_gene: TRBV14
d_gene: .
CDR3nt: TGTGCCAGCAGCCAAAGGAGCCCCGCGAACACCGGGGAGCTGTTTTTT
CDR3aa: CASSQRSPANTGELFF

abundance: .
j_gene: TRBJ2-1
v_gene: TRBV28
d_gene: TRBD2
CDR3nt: TGTGCCAGCAGGGTTTTAGCGGGGCGCAATGAGCAGTTCTTC
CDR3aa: CASRVLAGRNEQFF

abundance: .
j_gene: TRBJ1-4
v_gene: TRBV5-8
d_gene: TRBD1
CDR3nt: TGTGCCAGCAGCTCCGGGACAGTGGGTTCTGCTAATGAAAAACTGTTTTTT
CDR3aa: CASSSGTVGSANEKLFF

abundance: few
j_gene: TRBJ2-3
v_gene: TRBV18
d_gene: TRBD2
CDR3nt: TGTGCCAGCTCACCGCTGACTAGCAAAACAGATACGCAGTATTTT
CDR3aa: CASSPLTSKTDTQYF

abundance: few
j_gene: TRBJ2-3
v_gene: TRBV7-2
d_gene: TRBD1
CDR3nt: TGTGCCAGCAGCGTAGGGACAGCGGATACGCAGTATTTT
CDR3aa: CASSVGTADTQYF

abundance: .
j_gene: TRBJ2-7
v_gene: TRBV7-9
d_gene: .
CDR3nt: TGTGCCAGCAGCTTCACCACGGGGTACGAGCAGTACTTC
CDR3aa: CASSFTTGYEQYF

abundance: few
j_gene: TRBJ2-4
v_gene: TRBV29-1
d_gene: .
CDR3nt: TGCAGCGTCCCCGGCGGGACAGATAAAAACATTCAGTACTTC
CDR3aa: CSVPGGTDKNIQYF

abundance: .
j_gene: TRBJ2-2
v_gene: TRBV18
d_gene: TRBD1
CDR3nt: TGTGCCAGCTCACCAGGACAGGGCGGAACCGGGGAGCTGTTTTTT
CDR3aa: CASSPGQGGTGELFF

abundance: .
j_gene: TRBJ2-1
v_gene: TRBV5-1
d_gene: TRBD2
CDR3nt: TGCGCCAGCTACCAAGCAGGTCCGGGAGGGCCAAACAATGAGCAGTTCTTC
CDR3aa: CASYQAGPGGPNNEQFF

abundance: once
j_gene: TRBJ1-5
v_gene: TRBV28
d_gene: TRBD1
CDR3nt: TGTGCCAGCAGTTTCCGGACAGGGGGCAATCAGCCCCAGCATTTT
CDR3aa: CASSFRTGGNQPQHF

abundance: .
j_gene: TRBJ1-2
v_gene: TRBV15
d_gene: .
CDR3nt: TGTGCCACCAGCAGAGATCTCAGCGTTCTCTATGGCTACACCTTC
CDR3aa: CATSRDLSVLYGYTF

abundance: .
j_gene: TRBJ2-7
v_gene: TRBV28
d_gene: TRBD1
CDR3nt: TGTGCCAGCAGTTTAGCCGGGACAGGGATCCACGAGCAGTACTTC
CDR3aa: CASSLAGTGIHEQYF

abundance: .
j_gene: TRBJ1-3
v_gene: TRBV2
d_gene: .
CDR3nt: TGTGCCAGCAGTGAAGGCAGGGTGTCTGGAAACACCATATATTTT
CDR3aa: CASSEGRVSGNTIYF

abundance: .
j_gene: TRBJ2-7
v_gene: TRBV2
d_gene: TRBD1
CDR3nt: TGTGCCAGCGGGACCGGGACAGATTACGAGCAGTACTTC
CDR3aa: CASGTGTDYEQYF

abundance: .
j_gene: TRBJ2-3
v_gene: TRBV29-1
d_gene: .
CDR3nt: TGCAGCGTTGACATAGCATTGAATACGCAGTATTTT
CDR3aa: CSVDIALNTQYF